Presented here are 29 T cell receptor beta chains from one specimen sequenced in a study of radiotherapy plus CTLA-4 blockade in lung cancer. The method was immunoSEQ multiplex PCR; TCRdb's version includes in-frame clones alone and lacks a portion of them. The sample comprises more than 100,000 clones, about 90% of which are singletons, and approximately 7.2% rests with the top ten. Source: peripheral blood, taken from a patient treated with radiotherapy plus ipilimumab. These receptors came from a human donor with non-small cell lung cancer that progressed on radiotherapy plus ipilimumab.

The genes are TRBV6-1 and TRBJ1-1, with D hard to call. With 0 bases removed from V and 8 bases from J, the gap between germline ends came to 13 bases. Germline CDR1 MNHNS, CDR2 SASEGT. The CDR3 runs 14 residues. DNA of the CDR3: TGTGCCAGCAGTGAAGCTCAGGTCGGTCGAGAAGCTTTCTTT. Translation gives CASSEAQVGREAFF.

This clone was picked up a small number of times. V and J are TRBV5-1 and TRBJ2-7; 9 nucleotides match TRBD1. CDR3 length: 16 residues. Germline CDR1 and CDR2: SGHRS and YFSETQ. Trimming at V came to 3 bases and at J to 3 bases, leaving 10 bases not matched to a gene. The CDR3 here is CASSSDRGRVLYEQYF. CDR3 sequence (DNA): TGCGCCAGCAGCTCGGACAGGGGAAGGGTCCTCTACGAGCAGTACTTC.

The chain is built from TRBV30 and TRBJ2-5; D may match TRBD1 or TRBD2 (6 bases each). V lost 3 bases and J 5 bases, leaving 16 bases between the germline ends. The germline V gene has CDR1 GTSNPN and CDR2 SVGIG (reference sequence). The CDR3 sequence is 14 residues long. The CDR3 DNA follows: TGTGCCTGGAGGGGAAGGGGGGAAAGGGAGACCCAGTACTTC. Translated: CAWRGRGERETQYF.

The chain combines TRBV27 with TRBJ2-7; 8 bases fit TRBD1. V trimming: 2 bases; J trimming: 6 bases; junction bases outside the gene matches: 3. CDR1 and CDR2 from the germline V gene are MNHEY and SMNVEV (reference sequence). The CDR3 has 13 residues. CDR3 residues: CASSLQGAGEQYF. The CDR3 DNA sequence: TGTGCCAGCAGTTTACAGGGGGCTGGCGAGCAGTACTTC.

This clone has a handful of counts. J is TRBJ1-4 and V is TRBV5-5, with no clear D. Looked up from germline, CDR1 is SGHKS and CDR2 is YYEKEE (reference sequence). V was pared by 0 bases and J by 2 bases, with 8 bases between. The CDR3 spans 15 residues. The CDR3 DNA sequence: TGTGCCAGCAGCTTGGTCGCTGGGACTAATGAAAAACTGTTTTTT. Translation gives CASSLVAGTNEKLFF.

The rearrangement uses TRBV30 and TRBJ2-3, with 10 bases aligning to TRBD1. The ends lost 5 bases at V and 5 bases at J; junction bases unmatched: 7. Germline V lookup: CDR1 GTSNPN, CDR2 SVGIG (reference sequence). The CDR3 is made up of 14 amino acids. Here the CDR3 reads CAWGGQGTGDTQYF. CDR3 coding DNA: TGTGCCTGGGGGGGACAGGGGACGGGAGATACGCAGTATTTT.

In this sample, this clone turned up a few times. This chain uses TRBV2 with TRBJ2-3; D is undetermined. Germline CDR1 and CDR2: SNHLY and FYNNEI. CDR3 length: 15 residues. V was cut by 4 bases and J by 2 bases, with 13 bases left in between. For the CDR3, the DNA is TGTGCCAGCAGTGCGGAGTCTGGGTCCACAGATACGCAGTATTTT. The encoded protein is CASSAESGSTDTQYF.

This chain joins TRBV15 and TRBJ1-4, with D possibly being TRBD1 (5 bases). CDR1 LNHNV and CDR2 YYDKDF come from the germline V gene (reference sequence). The CDR3 contains 15 residues. Deletions cut 4 bases from V and 6 bases from J, with 15 bases between. In DNA, the CDR3 is TGTGCCACCAGCACCCTGTTGGGGGTAGATGAAAAACTGTTTTTT. Amino acid sequence: CATSTLLGVDEKLFF.

The V gene is TRBV6-5, the J gene TRBJ2-1, with 7 bases aligning to TRBD1. The germline V gene has CDR1 MNHEY and CDR2 SVGAGI. CDR3 length: 14 residues. Trimming cost V 6 bases and J 2 bases; bases outside gene matches: 4. The CDR3 DNA is TGTGCCAGCAGGGACAGGCTAACCTACAATGAGCAGTTCTTC. Residues: CASRDRLTYNEQFF.

This chain connects TRBV6-1 to TRBJ1-2; 9 positions match TRBD1. Germline CDR1 and CDR2: MNHNS and SASEGT. This CDR3 is built from 15 residues. Losses at the gene ends were 6 bases for V and 3 bases for J; bases not matched to a gene: 8. CDR3 DNA: TGTGCCAGCAGCTCCACAGGGGGCGCCTACTATGGCTACACCTTC. Translated: CASSSTGGAYYGYTF.

The chain recombines TRBV30 with TRBJ1-1; D not resolved. The CDR3 extends over 14 amino acids. In germline, CDR1 is GTSNPN, CDR2 SVGIG (reference sequence). The V and J ends lost 4 bases and 10 bases respectively, with 22 bases between them. CDR3 in DNA: TGTGCCTGGAAAGAAACTGCGTGGACCGCTCGAGCTTTCTTT. Amino acids: CAWKETAWTARAFF. The full variable domain, rest sourced from reference TRBV30 and TRBJ1-1, is SQTIHQWPATLVQPVGSPLSLECTVEGTSNPNLYWYRQAAGRGLQLLFYSVGIGQISSEVPQNLSASRPQDRQFILSSKKLLLSDSGFYLCAWKETAWTARAFFGQGTRLTVV.

This clone occurred once. The chain is built from TRBV7-6 and TRBJ2-2, with D maybe TRBD1 (6 bases). Germline loops: CDR1 SGHVS, CDR2 FNYEAQ. The V gene lost 8 bases and the J gene lost 7 bases, with 11 bases spanning the gap. The CDR3 has 12 residues. For the CDR3, the DNA is TGTGCCAGCGGCCCAGGGGTCGGGGAGCTGTTTTTT. It translates to CASGPGVGELFF.

This chain connects TRBV19 to TRBJ2-7; 9 bases align to TRBD2. The V gene's germline CDR1 is LNHDA and CDR2 SQIVND (reference sequence). The CDR3 is 17 amino acids. V trimming: 2 bases; J trimming: 5 bases; junction bases outside the gene matches: 13. In DNA, the CDR3 is TGTGCCAGTAGTATACTATTTGGTAGCGGGAGCTTCAACGAGCAGTACTTC. It translates to CASSILFGSGSFNEQYF.

This clone showed up just once. The chain links TRBV11-2 to TRBJ2-7, with 8 bases identical to TRBD2. Germline assignment: CDR1 SGHAT and CDR2 FQNNGV. The CDR3 has 15 residues. The V segment lost 0 bases and the J segment 4 bases; nucleotides outside the gene matches: 5. CDR3 in DNA: TGTGCCAGCAGCTTAGAGTTTAGCGGGACTTACGAGCAGTACTTC. Protein: CASSLEFSGTYEQYF.

The chain carries TRBV7-2 and TRBJ1-2; no definite D call. The CDR3 has 13 amino acids. The germline V gene has CDR1 SGHTA and CDR2 FQGNSA. The ends were cut back, 1 base at V and 3 bases at J, with 6 bases in the middle. The CDR3 reads CASSLVNYYGYTF. CDR3 bases: TGTGCCAGCAGCTTAGTAAATTACTATGGCTACACCTTC.

CDR3 DNA sequence: TGTGCCAGCAGTTACTCGAATCCCCCTTTTGGCGGGGAGCTGTTTTTT. Translation: CASSYSNPPFGGELFF. The chain employs TRBV6-6 and TRBJ2-2, with unresolved D. The germline V gene has CDR1 MNHNY and CDR2 SVGAGI (reference sequence). CDR3 size: 16 residues. V was clipped by 0 bases and J by 7 bases, with 15 bases between them.

V gene TRBV30 combines with J gene TRBJ2-1; D unresolved. The CDR3 is made up of 13 amino acids. With 2 bases removed from V and 6 bases from J, the gap between germline ends came to 11 bases. Germline CDR1 is GTSNPN and CDR2 is SVGIG (reference sequence). The CDR3 sequence is CAWSTDSGNEQFF. CDR3 coding DNA: TGTGCCTGGAGTACCGATTCGGGCAATGAGCAGTTCTTC.

The rearrangement links TRBV5-6 to TRBJ2-2; D is unclear. Deletions cut 1 base from V and 8 bases from J, with 6 bases between. The CDR3 loop spans 12 amino acids. Germline loops: CDR1 SGHDT, CDR2 YYEEEE. The CDR3 nucleotides read TGTGCCAGCAGCTTGACAGCAGGGGAGCTGTTTTTT. As protein: CASSLTAGELFF.

This clone was counted once. The V call is TRBV4-2, the J call TRBJ2-4; a weak D match, TRBD2 (6 bases). From germline, CDR1 is LGHNA and CDR2 YNFKEQ. This CDR3 region has 17 residues. Trimming cost V 0 bases and J 0 bases, with 12 bases left between them. The CDR3 region is CASSQDRGSGAKNIQYF. DNA of the CDR3: TGTGCCAGCAGCCAAGATCGGGGTAGCGGAGCCAAAAACATTCAGTACTTC.

The chain uses TRBV5-1 and TRBJ2-6, with D hard to call. The V and J ends lost 0 bases and 0 bases respectively, with 10 bases between them. Germline V gene lookup returns CDR1 SGHRS and CDR2 YFSETQ. The CDR3 is 17 amino acids. CDR3 DNA sequence: TGCGCCAGCAGCTTGGTACTTGGATTCTCTGGGGCCAACGTCCTGACTTTC. As protein: CASSLVLGFSGANVLTF.

The chain couples TRBV5-5 to TRBJ2-3; TRBD2 matches at 8 bases. Trimming removed 4 bases from V and 2 bases from J; junction bases left unmatched: 15. Germline CDR1 SGHKS, CDR2 YYEKEE (reference sequence). The CDR3 has 18 amino acids. For the CDR3, the DNA is TGTGCCAGCAGCGCCGACAGCGGGAGAATTGTCGTCACAGATACGCAGTATTTT. Translation: CASSADSGRIVVTDTQYF.

The chain joins TRBV6-1 to TRBJ2-1; D is possibly TRBD2 (6 bases). Trimming shortened V by 3 bases and J by 10 bases, and 19 bases separated the two germline ends. Germline V lookup: CDR1 MNHNS, CDR2 SASEGT. This CDR3 is 15 amino acids long. This chain's CDR3 is CASSDPHPRLEEQFF. As DNA, the CDR3 is TGTGCCAGCAGTGACCCCCACCCACGACTAGAAGAGCAGTTCTTC.

The V gene is TRBV18, the J gene TRBJ1-1; maybe TRBD1 (5 bases). The germline V gene encodes CDR1 KGHSH and CDR2 LQKENI. Trimming took off 4 bases at V and 4 bases at J, with 13 bases between the two ends. CDR3 size: 14 residues. The CDR3 nucleotides are TGTGCCAGCTCACTGCGGGGGGTCTCCACTGAAGCTTTCTTT. This sequence encodes CASSLRGVSTEAFF.

This clone has only one observation. This rearrangement joins TRBV2 to TRBJ1-5; D is unresolved. The CDR3 is made up of 11 amino acids. Per the germline V gene, CDR1 is SNHLY and CDR2 is FYNNEI. Trimming took 5 bases from V and 4 from J, leaving 3 bases between them. The CDR3 spells CASSMNQPQHF. CDR3 bases: TGTGCCAGCAGTATGAATCAGCCCCAGCATTTT.

The chain employs TRBV28 and TRBJ2-5, with 7 bases that match TRBD2. This CDR3 comprises 13 residues. V shed 10 bases and J 3 bases; nucleotides not matched to a gene: 8. Germline CDR1 reads MDHEN; CDR2 reads SYDVKM. For the CDR3, the DNA is TGTGCCACTCGTCGGGGGAGGGAAGAGACCCAGTACTTC. This sequence encodes CATRRGREETQYF.

The chain joins TRBV14 to TRBJ2-4; D is uncertain. This CDR3 has 13 amino acids. V lost 3 bases to trimming and J lost 13 bases, with 16 bases between them. CDR1 and CDR2 (germline): SGHDN, FVKESK. Here the CDR3 reads CASSHLRGSSQYF. CDR3 nucleotide sequence: TGTGCCAGCAGCCATCTCAGAGGTAGTTCCCAGTACTTC.

This clone has just one count. The V gene is TRBV2, the J gene TRBJ1-4, with D perhaps TRBD1 (6 bases). V was trimmed by 6 bases and J by 8 bases, leaving 16 bases between them. The germline V gene has CDR1 SNHLY and CDR2 FYNNEI. The CDR3 has 14 amino acids. The CDR3 region has the DNA TGTGCCAGCAGCGATGGACAGTGGGGAGAAAAACTGTTTTTT. Amino acids: CASSDGQWGEKLFF.

The V call is TRBV5-8, the J call TRBJ2-3, with D possibly being TRBD1 (5 bases). CDR1 and CDR2 (germline): SGHTS, YDEGEE. The CDR3 runs 16 residues. The ends were cut back, 3 bases at V and 3 bases at J, with 17 bases in the middle. CDR3 nucleotides: TGTGCCAGCAGCTCGAGACCAGGGCCCCGGACAGATACGCAGTATTTT. Translation gives CASSSRPGPRTDTQYF.

This chain joins TRBV19 and TRBJ2-3; 8 positions agree with TRBD2. The CDR3 contains 16 residues. The ends lost 2 bases at V and 4 bases at J; junction bases unmatched: 8. The V gene's germline CDR1 is LNHDA and CDR2 SQIVND (reference sequence). The CDR3 DNA is TGTGCCAGTAGTATAAAAGCGGGAGTAGGCGCAGATACGCAGTATTTT. Encoded protein: CASSIKAGVGADTQYF.